The 8 T cell receptor beta chains below come from one sample, sequenced in a study of technical replicates of blood from a few donors. Assay: immunoSEQ multiplex PCR; the TCRdb copy retains only in-frame clones and omits some. The sample yields roughly 100,000 clones, approximately 96% seen once. The sample taken for sequencing was T cells isolated from PBMCs. These TCRs come from a human donor in good health.

The rearrangement uses TRBV28 and TRBJ1-4; 8 nucleotides agree with TRBD1. Unmatched junction bases numbered 8, after V lost 4 bases and J lost 7 bases. The CDR3 runs to 15 residues. CDR1 is MDHEN, CDR2 SYDVKM, per germline. CDR3 in DNA: TGTGCCAGCAGTTCCCTTACAGGGGGGAGTGAAAAACTGTTTTTT. Translation: CASSSLTGGSEKLFF.

The chain links TRBV4-1 to TRBJ1-5; D ambiguous. The CDR3 extends over 14 amino acids. With 1 base removed from V and 1 base from J, the gap between germline ends came to 5 bases. Germline CDR1 and CDR2: MGHRA and YSYEKL. The CDR3 loop is CASSQVESNQPQHF. Here the CDR3 DNA reads TGCGCCAGCAGCCAAGTCGAGAGCAATCAGCCCCAGCATTTT.

This clone was picked up a small number of times. V gene TRBV19 combines with J gene TRBJ2-7, with D maybe TRBD1 (5 bases). The ends were cut back, 3 bases at V and 3 bases at J, with 18 bases in the middle. Germline V gene sequence: CDR1 LNHDA, CDR2 SQIVND (reference sequence). The CDR3 runs to 16 residues. In DNA form, the CDR3 reads TGTGCCAGTAGTATGTCAGGGCAGGTGGCTAACTACGAGCAGTACTTC. Translation: CASSMSGQVANYEQYF.

V is TRBV6-5 and J is TRBJ1-2, with TRBD1 matching over 7 bases. The ends lost 6 bases at V and 8 bases at J; junction bases unmatched: 6. CDR1 is MNHEY and CDR2 is SVGAGI in the germline V gene. The CDR3 spans 12 residues. CDR3 region: CASSTGTDGYTF. DNA for the CDR3: TGTGCCAGCAGCACCGGGACAGACGGCTACACCTTC.

The genes are TRBV7-6 and TRBJ2-7, with D perhaps matching TRBD2 (6 bases). The germline V and J ends were trimmed by 5 bases and 3 bases, with 14 bases remaining between them. CDR1 is SGHVS and CDR2 is FNYEAQ in the germline V gene. The CDR3 consists of 14 residues. CDR3 amino acids: CASSAGPEDYEQYF. The CDR3 coding sequence is TGTGCCAGCAGCGCGGGACCCGAGGACTACGAGCAGTACTTC.

The chain is built from TRBV4-2 and TRBJ1-6, with TRBD1 matching over 11 bases. Germline lookup yields CDR1 LGHNA and CDR2 YNFKEQ. Trimming took 0 bases from V and 10 from J; bases not matched to a gene: 14. The CDR3 contains 19 residues. CDR3 protein: CASSQDSSGTGGLRSPLHF. In DNA form, the CDR3 reads TGTGCCAGCAGCCAAGACTCATCCGGGACAGGGGGACTTAGGTCACCCCTCCACTTT.

This clone appeared once. This chain's CDR3 is CASSQPPTSGRVEQYF. The CDR3, as DNA: TGCGCCAGCAGCCAACCCCCGACTAGCGGGAGGGTCGAGCAGTACTTC. The genes are TRBV4-1 and TRBJ2-7; the match to TRBD2 covers 14 bases. V shed 2 bases and J 6 bases; nucleotides not matched to a gene: 6. The CDR3 totals 16 residues. The germline V gene has CDR1 MGHRA and CDR2 YSYEKL.

The chain employs TRBV6-5 and TRBJ1-1, with 8 positions matching TRBD1. This CDR3 is built from 16 residues. From germline, CDR1 is MNHEY and CDR2 SVGAGI. V shed 2 bases, J shed 1 base, and the junction held 6 bases outside the gene matches. This CDR3 reads CASSYNWGTGNTEAFF. CDR3 DNA: TGTGCCAGCAGTTACAATTGGGGGACAGGGAACACTGAAGCTTTCTTT.